The rows below give T cell receptor beta chains drawn from one sample of a study of blood T cell repertoires in COVID-19. Sequenced by immunoSEQ multiplex PCR; TCRdb stores in-frame clones only, minus some. Here the sample spans some 420,000 clones, roughly nine tenths being singletons. Material: PBMCs or T cells enriched from blood (not recorded which). These receptors were taken from a man aged 30-40 years who had recovered from COVID-19. Each CDR3 is given with its conserved first and last residue. D genes are given only for firm matches. Clone size is stated in some rows and not others, as once, few, many or a class when expanded.

>.|TRBD2|TRBJ2-7|TRBV12-3/TRBV12-4
CASSLLAGYEQYF
TGTGCCAGCAGTTTACTAGCGGGTTACGAGCAGTACTTC
>.|.|TRBJ2-6|TRBV5-1
CASSLALESGANVLTF
TGCGCCAGCAGCTTGGCCCTAGAATCTGGGGCCAACGTCCTGACTTTC
>.|TRBD2|TRBJ2-3|TRBV10-3
CAISDPPGLAGVGTDTQYF
TGTGCCATCAGTGACCCCCCCGGGTTAGCGGGAGTGGGGACAGATACGCAGTATTTT
>.|.|TRBJ2-7|TRBV5-6
CASSLGLPRSYEQYF
TGTGCCAGCAGCTTGGGGTTGCCCAGATCCTACGAGCAGTACTTC
>.|TRBD1|TRBJ2-7|TRBV7-7
CASSPTGAHEQYF
TGTGCCAGCAGCCCCACAGGGGCCCACGAGCAGTACTTC
>once|TRBD2|TRBJ2-1|TRBV11-2
CASSLGAGVYEQFF
TGTGCCAGCAGCTTAGGAGCGGGAGTTTATGAGCAGTTCTTC
>.|TRBD1|TRBJ1-1|TRBV28
CASVMGQGLTEAFF
TGTGCCAGCGTAATGGGACAGGGGCTAACTGAAGCTTTCTTT
>.|.|TRBJ1-3|TRBV2
CASNPTGPGNTIYF
TGTGCCAGCAACCCCACAGGGCCCGGAAACACCATATATTTT
>.|.|TRBJ2-2|TRBV5-6
CASSWGGPGELFF
TGTGCCAGCAGCTGGGGAGGCCCCGGGGAGCTGTTTTTT
>once|TRBD2|TRBJ2-2|TRBV7-8
CASSSRRPGLAGITGELFF
TGTGCCAGCAGCTCTAGGCGCCCGGGACTAGCGGGAATAACCGGAGAGCTGTTTTTT
>.|.|TRBJ1-2|TRBV5-1
CASSPGGDNYGYTF
TGCGCCAGCAGCCCCGGTGGAGACAACTATGGCTACACCTTC
>.|TRBD2|TRBJ2-1|TRBV6-5
CASKERERYNEQFF
TGTGCCAGCAAAGAGCGGGAGAGGTACAATGAGCAGTTCTTC
>.|.|TRBJ1-2|TRBV2
CASSELGANYGYTF
TGTGCCAGCAGTGAACTTGGAGCTAACTATGGCTACACCTTC
>.|TRBD1|TRBJ1-1|TRBV4-1
CASSQHGTVRNTEAFF
TGCGCCAGCAGCCAACATGGGACAGTGAGGAACACTGAAGCTTTCTTT
>.|TRBD2|TRBJ2-3|TRBV3-1/TRBV3-2
CASGAGAGGTDTQYF
TGTGCCAGCGGCGCCGGGGCGGGGGGCACAGATACGCAGTATTTT
>.|.|TRBJ1-1|TRBV30
CAWSEITADSNEAFF
TGTGCCTGGAGTGAAATTACCGCCGACAGTAATGAAGCTTTCTTT
>.|.|TRBJ2-7|TRBV28
CASNAGDYEQYF
TGTGCCAGCAATGCAGGGGACTACGAGCAGTACTTC
>once|TRBD1|TRBJ2-5|TRBV6-5
CASNSQGLGQETQYF
TGTGCCAGCAATTCACAGGGGTTGGGGCAAGAGACCCAGTACTTC
>.|.|TRBJ1-5|TRBV15
CATSRDVQTDDQPQHF
TGTGCCACCAGCAGAGATGTGCAGACAGACGATCAGCCCCAGCATTTT
>.|.|TRBJ1-2|TRBV13
CASSLSDTPYYGYTF
TGTGCCAGCAGCTTATCAGACACGCCGTATTATGGCTACACCTTC
>.|.|TRBJ1-5|TRBV7-8
CASSAPFGDGNQPQHF
TGTGCCAGCAGCGCGCCGTTCGGGGATGGCAATCAGCCCCAGCATTTT
>.|TRBD2|TRBJ2-3|TRBV30
CAWKRGLAETDTQYF
TGTGCCTGGAAACGGGGACTAGCGGAAACAGATACGCAGTATTTT
>.|TRBD2|TRBJ2-4|TRBV3-1/TRBV3-2
CASSQDLTSGLNIQYF
TGTGCCAGCAGCCAAGATCTGACTAGCGGGTTGAACATTCAGTACTTC
>.|TRBD2|TRBJ2-2|TRBV5-1
CASSSLAGGNTGELFF
TGCGCCAGCAGCTCCTTAGCGGGAGGGAATACCGGGGAGCTGTTTTTT
>.|TRBD2|TRBJ2-1|TRBV28
CATKLAGGNEQFF
TGTGCCACAAAACTAGCGGGAGGCAATGAGCAGTTCTTC
>once|.|TRBJ1-5|TRBV7-9
CASSSPGGGADQPQHF
TGTGCCAGCAGCTCACCCGGGGGGGGAGCGGATCAGCCCCAGCATTTT
>.|TRBD1|TRBJ1-2|TRBV5-1
CASSTDRGNGYTF
TGCGCCAGCAGCACGGACAGGGGCAATGGCTACACCTTC
>.|.|TRBJ1-5|TRBV19
CASAWSNQPQHF
TGTGCCAGTGCGTGGAGCAATCAGCCCCAGCATTTT
>.|TRBD2|TRBJ2-1|TRBV11-2
CASSLALAGANEQFF
TGTGCCAGCAGCTTAGCACTAGCGGGAGCCAATGAGCAGTTCTTC
>.|TRBD1|TRBJ1-5|TRBV27
CASSIIQGANQPQHF
TGTGCCAGCAGTATTATACAGGGGGCAAACCAGCCCCAGCATTTT
>.|.|TRBJ1-6|TRBV30
CAWSVRASTPLHF
TGTGCCTGGAGTGTGAGGGCTTCAACACCCCTCCACTTT
>.|.|TRBJ1-2|TRBV2
CAGETANYGYTF
TGTGCCGGAGAGACAGCTAACTATGGCTACACCTTC
>.|TRBD1|TRBJ2-7|TRBV28
CASTSQGQGVYEQYF
TGTGCCAGCACCTCTCAGGGGCAGGGGGTCTACGAGCAGTACTTC
>.|TRBD1|TRBJ1-6|TRBV18
CASSPPGQGDSPLHF
TGTGCCAGCTCACCACCGGGACAGGGGGATTCACCCCTCCACTTT
>.|.|TRBJ1-4|TRBV2
CASTWGREKLFF
TGTGCCAGCACTTGGGGGCGTGAAAAACTGTTTTTT
>.|.|TRBJ2-7|TRBV2
CASREDNYEQYF
TGTGCCAGCAGAGAGGACAACTACGAGCAGTACTTC
>few|.|TRBJ2-2|TRBV7-2
CASSFQTGELFF
TGTGCCAGCAGCTTTCAGACCGGGGAGCTGTTTTTT
>.|.|TRBJ1-3|TRBV6-1
CASSEHGGGQRGYF
TGTGCCAGCAGTGAACACGGGGGGGGGCAGAGAGGATATTTT
>.|TRBD1|TRBJ1-5|TRBV28
CASSVWAGGQPQHF
TGTGCCAGCAGTGTATGGGCAGGGGGACAGCCCCAGCATTTT
>.|.|TRBJ1-1|TRBV10-3
CAISSAAVMNTEAFF
TGTGCCATCAGCTCTGCCGCAGTCATGAACACTGAAGCTTTCTTT
>few|.|TRBJ1-4|TRBV12-3/TRBV12-4
CASSPETELFF
TGTGCCAGCAGTCCCGAGACAGAACTGTTTTTT
>.|.|TRBJ1-4|TRBV6-5
CASSYFPQNNEKLFF
TGTGCCAGCAGTTACTTTCCCCAGAATAATGAAAAACTGTTTTTT
>.|TRBD1|TRBJ1-4|TRBV19
CASRRAGGLEKLFF
TGTGCCAGTAGGAGGGCAGGGGGCTTAGAAAAACTGTTTTTT
>.|TRBD1|TRBJ2-3|TRBV3-1/TRBV3-2
CASSPRQGVGTDTQYF
TGTGCCAGCAGCCCGCGGCAGGGGGTGGGGACAGATACGCAGTATTTT
>.|TRBD1|TRBJ2-7|TRBV5-1
CASSSSDRGEQYF
TGCGCCAGCAGCTCCTCAGACAGGGGTGAGCAGTACTTC
>once|.|TRBJ2-4|TRBV29-1
CSVVGGMRGIQYF
TGCAGCGTGGTGGGCGGGATGAGGGGCATTCAGTACTTC
>few|TRBD1|TRBJ1-2|TRBV5-1
CASSSTTGNYGYTF
TGCGCCAGCAGCTCCACGACAGGGAACTATGGCTACACCTTC
>.|TRBD1|TRBJ1-2|TRBV5-6
CASSLGGRGSGYTF
TGTGCCAGCAGCTTGGGTGGCAGGGGGTCTGGCTACACCTTC
>.|TRBD2|TRBJ2-1|TRBV5-1
CASSPGSSGIGNEQFF
TGCGCCAGCAGCCCGGGGTCTAGCGGGATAGGCAATGAGCAGTTCTTC
>.|TRBD2|TRBJ2-1|TRBV18
CASSGGSYNEQFF
TGTGCCAGCTCCGGGGGGTCCTACAATGAGCAGTTCTTC
>.|TRBD1|TRBJ2-3|TRBV5-1
CASILNPGQGPLRGTDTQYF
TGCGCCAGCATACTAAACCCAGGACAGGGCCCTTTACGGGGCACAGATACGCAGTATTTT
>.|.|TRBJ2-5|TRBV30
CAWSTPLTRSMETQYF
TGTGCCTGGAGTACCCCGCTGACTAGGTCTATGGAGACCCAGTACTTC
>.|TRBD2|TRBJ2-1|TRBV28
CASNDPLAGGGEQFF
TGTGCCAGCAACGACCCTTTAGCGGGAGGTGGTGAGCAGTTCTTC
>.|.|TRBJ2-5|TRBV18
CASSPNGEGGETQYF
TGTGCCAGCTCACCGAATGGGGAAGGAGGAGAGACCCAGTACTTC
>.|.|TRBJ2-1|TRBV12-3/TRBV12-4
CASSLDRVQFF
TGTGCCAGCAGTTTAGACAGGGTGCAGTTCTTC
>.|TRBD1|TRBJ1-5|TRBV19
CASSMTTGVNQPQHF
TGTGCCAGTAGTATGACAACAGGGGTTAATCAGCCCCAGCATTTT
>.|TRBD1|TRBJ1-3|TRBV4-2
CASSQETGKNTIYF
TGTGCCAGCAGCCAAGAGACAGGGAAAAACACCATATATTTT